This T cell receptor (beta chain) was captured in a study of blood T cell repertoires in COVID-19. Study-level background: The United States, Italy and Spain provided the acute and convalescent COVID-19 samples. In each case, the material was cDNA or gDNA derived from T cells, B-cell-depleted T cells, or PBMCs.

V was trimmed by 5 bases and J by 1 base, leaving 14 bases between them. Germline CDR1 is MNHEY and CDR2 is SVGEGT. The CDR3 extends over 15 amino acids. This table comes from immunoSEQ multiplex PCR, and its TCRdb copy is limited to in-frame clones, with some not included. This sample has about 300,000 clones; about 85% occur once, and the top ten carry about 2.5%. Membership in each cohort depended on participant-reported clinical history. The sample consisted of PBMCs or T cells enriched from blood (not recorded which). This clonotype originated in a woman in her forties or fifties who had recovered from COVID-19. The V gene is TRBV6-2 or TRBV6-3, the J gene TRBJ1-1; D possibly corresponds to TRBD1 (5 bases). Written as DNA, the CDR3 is TGTGCCAGCAGTGACAAATGGGGCTGGAACACTGAAGCTTTCTTT. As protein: CASSDKWGWNTEAFF.